The T cell receptor beta chain under discussion was sequenced for a study of CD8+CD57+ T cells in acquired aplastic anemia. As for the study in general: Sorted CD4+ and CD8+ cells yielded DNA averaging around 3.2 ug. Healthy CD8+ samples averaged approximately 11 million reads. Study-wide findings and caveats: Researchers report that fewer than 30 CD8+ CDR3 sequences appeared in both patients and controls.

The V end was cut by 5 bases, the J end by 0 bases, with 14 bases between. CDR1 LNHDA and CDR2 SQIVND come from the germline V gene (reference sequence). This CDR3 spans 17 amino acids. TCR beta VDJ and CDR3 were profiled, and genomic DNA was the template. TCRdb reanalysed the reads using MiXCR and keeps one entry per CDR3 protein. There are about 190,000 distinct CDR3 sequences in the sample; roughly half occur only once, and 15% to 20% lies in the top ten. This clonotype was detected once. Its target is not known. This TCR came from a human donor in good health, serving as a control. The chain combines TRBV19 with TRBJ2-6; the D is unclear. The specimen sequenced was sorted CD4+, CD8+, or CD8+CD57+ T cells (not recorded which) from PBMCs. Written as DNA, the CDR3 is TGTGCCAGTAGTCCCCGGACGGTCACCTCTGGGGCCAACGTCCTGACTTTC. This codes for CASSPRTVTSGANVLTF.